A single sample is the source of the 22 T cell receptor beta chains below, sequenced in a study of cytomegalovirus exposure and HLA in healthy donors. Vbeta (60) and Jbeta (13) primers were used in the PCR. The data were produced by immunoSEQ multiplex PCR, yet TCRdb's version contains in-frame clones alone and is incomplete. Counted here are around 130,000 clones, 60% to 80% occurring once; the ten biggest clones make up around 1.2%. Sequenced material: PBMCs. All receptors derive from a man between 45 and 60 years old in good health and CMV-seronegative.

This clone was detected a few times. The chain employs TRBV10-3 and TRBJ2-1; no reliable D call. V was cut by 0 bases and J by 9 bases, with 6 bases left in between. The CDR3 has 12 amino acids. The germline CDR1 and CDR2 sequences are ENHRY and SYGVKD. The CDR3 DNA reads TGTGCCATCAGTGAGTCATATGTTGAGCAGTTCTTC. Its translation is CAISESYVEQFF.

The chain has TRBV28 and TRBJ1-2; D uncertain. Germline V gene sequence: CDR1 MDHEN, CDR2 SYDVKM. The CDR3 loop spans 13 amino acids. Trimming removed 6 bases at V and 2 bases at J, with 10 bases between. Written as DNA, the CDR3 is TGTGCCAGCAGGACAAGTAAAAACTATGGCTACACCTTC. Amino acid sequence: CASRTSKNYGYTF.

The rearrangement joins TRBV7-2 to TRBJ2-5; TRBD2 matches at 9 bases. CDR1 and CDR2 (germline): SGHTA, FQGNSA. This CDR3 is 14 amino acids long. With 6 bases clipped from V and 5 bases from J, the junction kept 7 bases outside the gene matches. This chain's CDR3 is CASSYSGSRETQYF. The CDR3, as DNA: TGTGCCAGCAGTTATAGCGGGAGTAGGGAGACCCAGTACTTC.

The count of this clone is one. The genes are TRBV6-5 and TRBJ2-5; 7 nucleotides line up with TRBD2. The end of the DNA aligns better with TRBJ2-7, so the J call may be wrong. This CDR3 has 14 amino acids. In germline, CDR1 is MNHEY, CDR2 SVGAGI. The CDR3 protein is CASSYGTTRYEQYF. Written as DNA, the CDR3 is TGTGCCAGCAGTTATGGGACTACCCGCTACGAGCAGTACTTC.

The CDR3 DNA follows: TGTGCCAGCAGCCCTAGGAGGGCCTTGTGGGAGACCCAGTACTTC. Amino acid sequence: CASSPRRALWETQYF. This chain links TRBV5-6 with TRBJ2-5; D possibly corresponds to TRBD2 (6 bases). Deletions cut 4 bases from V and 5 bases from J, with 18 bases between. Germline CDR1 is SGHDT and CDR2 is YYEEEE. The CDR3 loop spans 15 amino acids.

A few counts support this clone. CDR3 nucleotide sequence: TGCGCCAGCAGCTTGGTGGCGGGCTCCTACAATGAGCAGTTCTTC. Protein product: CASSLVAGSYNEQFF. The J gene is TRBJ2-1, the V gene TRBV5-1, with a tentative D call TRBD2 (5 bases). The CDR3 covers 15 residues. CDR1 is SGHRS, CDR2 YFSETQ, per germline. V lost 0 bases to trimming and J lost 0 bases, with 7 bases between them. Using reference TRBV5-1 and TRBJ2-1 for the parts outside the CDR3, the full variable domain is KAGVTQTPRYLIKTRGQQVTLSCSPISGHRSVSWYQQTPGQGLQFLFEYFSETQRNKGNFPGRFSGRQFSNSRSEMNVSTLELGDSALYLCASSLVAGSYNEQFFGPGTRLTVL.

This chain connects TRBV7-9 to TRBJ2-5; D is unresolved. Trimming took 4 bases from V and 6 from J, leaving 21 bases between them. Germline loops: CDR1 SEHNR, CDR2 FQNEAQ (reference sequence). The CDR3 runs to 16 residues. CDR3 in amino acids: CASSSPGDVARKTQYF. CDR3 bases: TGTGCCAGCAGCTCCCCCGGTGATGTCGCGCGGAAGACCCAGTACTTC.

The V call is TRBV29-1, the J call TRBJ1-2, with a weak D call TRBD1 (6 bases). This CDR3 is built from 13 residues. The germline gives CDR1 SQVTM, CDR2 ANQGSEA. V lost 6 bases, J lost 4 bases, and 15 bases lay in between. DNA for the CDR3: TGCAGCGTACGTAGCCGGGACATCTATGGCTACACCTTC. Amino acids: CSVRSRDIYGYTF.

The rearrangement joins TRBV5-4 to TRBJ2-3; 7 positions match TRBD2. The junction had 7 bases not matched to a gene; V was cut back by 3 bases and J by 6 bases. Germline CDR1 SGHNT, CDR2 YYREEE (reference sequence). The CDR3 loop spans 14 amino acids. As DNA, the CDR3 is TGTGCCAGCAGCTCCAAGCGGGATACGGATACGCAGTATTTT. Its translation is CASSSKRDTDTQYF.

The chain is built from TRBV2 and TRBJ2-7; D uncertain. Trimming took off 4 bases at V and 6 bases at J, with 10 bases between the two ends. Germline V lookup: CDR1 SNHLY, CDR2 FYNNEI. The CDR3 loop spans 12 amino acids. The DNA for the CDR3 is TGTGCCAGCAGTGTGTGGAGTTTCGAGCAGTACTTC. Translating it yields CASSVWSFEQYF.

V usage is TRBV28 and J usage is TRBJ2-7; 10 bases are a match to TRBD2. V lost 1 base, J lost 0 bases, and 6 bases stayed unmatched. CDR3 length: 17 residues. Germline CDR1 MDHEN, CDR2 SYDVKM. This chain's CDR3 is CASSLSFGTSDSYEQYF. The CDR3, as DNA: TGTGCCAGCAGTTTATCGTTTGGGACTAGCGACTCCTACGAGCAGTACTTC.

The chain couples TRBV4-3 to TRBJ2-5; TRBD2 aligns across 9 bases. Germline loops: CDR1 LGHNA, CDR2 YSLEER. The V segment lost 0 bases and the J segment 4 bases; nucleotides outside the gene matches: 6. The CDR3 has 16 residues. CDR3 residues: CASSQEAVTSGETQYF. CDR3 nucleotides: TGCGCCAGCAGCCAAGAGGCCGTGACTAGCGGAGAGACCCAGTACTTC.

The V and J genes are TRBV6-1 and TRBJ1-5, with 8 bases fitting TRBD1. The CDR3 loop spans 15 amino acids. Germline V CDR1 and CDR2: MNHNS, SASEGT. J lost 2 bases, V lost 4 bases, and 4 bases had no gene match. For the CDR3, the DNA is TGTGCCAGCAGTGGGGTGACAGGGGGCAATCAGCCCCAGCATTTT. Its translation: CASSGVTGGNQPQHF.

This chain connects TRBV27 to TRBJ1-2; 7 nucleotides line up with TRBD1. The CDR3 sequence is 15 residues long. V lost 7 bases and J lost 5; bases outside the gene matches: 13. Germline V gives CDR1 MNHEY, CDR2 SMNVEV (reference sequence). The CDR3 DNA reads TGTGCCAGCACCGGTAGGGGGCAGATAGGGTATGGCTACACCTTC. Amino acids: CASTGRGQIGYGYTF.

As concerns this clone: Sequence at one end of the junction differs from germline and may be a read error. V and J are TRBV5-4 and TRBJ2-2; no definite D call. The CDR3 is 12 amino acids. Germline V gene data show CDR1 as SGHNT and CDR2 as YYREEE (reference sequence). The CDR3, as DNA: TGTGCCAGCAGCGCGAATACCGGGGAGCTGTTTTTT. The encoded protein is CASSANTGELFF.

The rearrangement uses TRBV25-1 and TRBJ1-2; tentatively, D is TRBD1 (5 bases). The CDR3 consists of 13 residues. Germline V gene data show CDR1 as MGHDK and CDR2 as SYGVNS. V was pared by 7 bases and J by 2 bases, with 11 bases between. The CDR3 DNA follows: TGTGCCAGCAATAGGGGTCAGAACTATGGCTACACCTTC. Its translation is CASNRGQNYGYTF.

The V gene is TRBV11-2, the J gene TRBJ1-3; 9 bases are a match to TRBD1. V was clipped by 4 bases and J by 0 bases; unmatched bases: 4. The CDR3 runs 16 residues. The germline CDR1 and CDR2 sequences are SGHAT and FQNNGV. CDR3 in amino acids: CASSSGQGSSGNTIYF. CDR3 bases: TGTGCCAGCAGCTCCGGACAGGGGAGCTCTGGAAACACCATATATTTT. Drawing the rest from reference TRBV11-2 and TRBJ1-3, the complete variable domain is EAGVAQSPRYKIIEKRQSVAFWCNPISGHATLYWYQQILGQGPKLLIQFQNNGVVDDSQLPKDRFSAERLKGVDSTLKIQPAKLEDSAVYLCASSSGQGSSGNTIYFGEGSWLTVV.

This clone was seen only a few times. The CDR3 DNA reads TGTGCCAGCAGTTACTCGATTGGTAGGAGCAATGAGCAGTTCTTC. This translates into CASSYSIGRSNEQFF. The chain carries TRBV6-5 and TRBJ2-1; no clear D. V shed 0 bases and J shed 6 bases, with 12 bases lying between them. The CDR3 totals 15 residues. From germline, CDR1 is MNHEY and CDR2 SVGAGI.

CDR3 in amino acids: CASSPGTGDNQPQHF. CDR3 coding DNA: TGTGCCAGCAGCCCGGGGACAGGAGACAATCAGCCCCAGCATTTT. The chain is built from TRBV5-6 and TRBJ1-5; 8 nucleotides agree with TRBD1. Germline assignment: CDR1 SGHDT and CDR2 YYEEEE. This CDR3 has 15 residues. The V segment lost 4 bases and the J segment 3 bases; nucleotides outside the gene matches: 6.

J is TRBJ2-3 and V is TRBV20-1; the D gene is possibly TRBD2 (5 bases). CDR1 DFQATT and CDR2 SNEGSKA come from the germline V gene (reference sequence). This CDR3 has 11 amino acids. Trimming left V 3 bases short and J 14 bases short, with 15 bases between. The CDR3 coding sequence is TGCAGTGCTAGGGAACTAGAATTGATGTATTTT. Its protein product is CSARELELMYF.

The V call is TRBV5-1, the J call TRBJ2-7; 7 bases agree with TRBD2. The CDR3 covers 15 residues. Germline V CDR1 and CDR2: SGHRS, YFSETQ. J gave up 0 bases and V 0 bases, and 3 bases lay outside the gene matches. This CDR3 is CASSLAAGDSYEQYF. In DNA, the CDR3 is TGCGCCAGCAGCTTGGCCGCGGGGGACTCCTACGAGCAGTACTTC.

This clone was picked up a small number of times. The J gene is TRBJ1-6, the V gene TRBV28, with D tentatively TRBD1 (5 bases). CDR1 and CDR2 from the germline V gene are MDHEN and SYDVKM. The CDR3 is made up of 17 amino acids. Trimming left V 5 bases short and J 1 base short, with 15 bases between. As DNA, the CDR3 is TGTGCCAGCAGTCCGCGGGGCCGGCGGTCCTATAATTCACCCCTCCACTTT. Protein sequence: CASSPRGRRSYNSPLHF.